A single sample is the source of the 12 T cell receptor beta chains below, sequenced in a study of cytomegalovirus exposure and HLA in healthy donors. PCR primers comprised 60 Vbeta and 13 Jbeta primers. TCRdb keeps only in-frame clones here, not all; method: immunoSEQ multiplex PCR. Among approximately 110,000 clones listed, around 80% were seen once. Material for sequencing was PBMCs. These TCRs come from a woman aged 40-49 years in good health and CMV-seronegative.

The chain carries TRBV11-2 and TRBJ2-5, with 7 bases identical to TRBD1. The tail of the sequence fits TRBJ2-7 better, so the J call may be wrong. The V gene's germline CDR1 is SGHAT and CDR2 FQNNGV. CDR3 length: 15 amino acids. The CDR3 nucleotides are TGTGCCAGCAGCTTAGATGCCCCAGGGGGTTACGAGCAGTACTTC. Translation gives CASSLDAPGGYEQYF.

The chain combines TRBV7-2 with TRBJ1-2, with 8 bases fitting TRBD1. CDR3 size: 17 residues. The J segment lost 0 bases and the V segment lost 3 bases, leaving 9 bases of the junction unmatched. Germline CDR1 reads SGHTA; CDR2 reads FQGNSA. The CDR3, as DNA: TGTGCCAGCAGCTTCAGGGAAGGACAGGGTTCTAACTATGGCTACACCTTC. It codes for CASSFREGQGSNYGYTF.

This clone showed up just a few times. J is TRBJ2-5 and V is TRBV5-6; no clear D. The CDR3 covers 12 residues. The germline V gene encodes CDR1 SGHDT and CDR2 YYEEEE. Trimming removed 4 bases at V and 4 bases at J, with 8 bases between. The DNA of the CDR3 is TGTGCCAGCAGCCGAGGTTTAGAGACCCAGTACTTC. It yields the protein CASSRGLETQYF.

This clone appeared a few times. The chain carries TRBV6-5 and TRBJ1-1; the match to TRBD1 covers 7 bases. The CDR3 is 14 amino acids. The V gene end was trimmed by 2 bases and the J gene end by 8 bases; junction bases not matched to a gene: 8. CDR1 is MNHEY, CDR2 SVGAGI, per germline. The CDR3 nucleotides are TGTGCCAGCAGTTACAACTCCCGGGACAGCGAAGCTTTCTTT. Residues: CASSYNSRDSEAFF.

The chain is built from TRBV4-2 and TRBJ2-7; D possibly corresponds to TRBD1 (5 bases). Germline CDR1 is LGHNA and CDR2 is YNFKEQ. V lost 0 bases to trimming and J lost 5 bases, with 14 bases between them. CDR3 length equals 15 residues. In DNA form, the CDR3 reads TGTGCCAGCAGCCAAGACCCCCGTTGGGGCCACGAGCAGTACTTC. Translated, it gives CASSQDPRWGHEQYF.

The CDR3 DNA reads TGTGCCACCAAGGGGGTAGGGTACTATGGCTACACCTTC. Its translation: CATKGVGYYGYTF. The chain carries TRBV10-3 and TRBJ1-2, with D possibly TRBD1 on 6 matching bases. The V gene's germline CDR1 is ENHRY and CDR2 SYGVKD. The CDR3 covers 13 residues. V gave up 10 bases and J gave up 3 bases, with 15 bases separating them.

The chain combines TRBV7-6 with TRBJ2-5, with D possibly being TRBD1 (6 bases). V shed 5 bases and J shed 3 bases, with 16 bases lying between them. Per the germline V gene, CDR1 is SGHVS and CDR2 is FNYEAQ. The length of the CDR3 is 15 residues. The CDR3, as DNA: TGTGCCAGCAGCCCCACCGGGACACGCGAAGAGACCCAGTACTTC. Its translation is CASSPTGTREETQYF.

This chain links TRBV27 with TRBJ1-2; a weak D match, TRBD1 (5 bases). The CDR3 covers 15 residues. The V end was cut by 7 bases, the J end by 3 bases, with 18 bases between. CDR1 is MNHEY and CDR2 is SMNVEV in the germline V gene (reference sequence). CDR3 in DNA: TGTGCCAGCACCAAAGGCCCGGGGGGGGACTATGGCTACACCTTC. Amino acid sequence: CASTKGPGGDYGYTF.

The rearrangement links TRBV11-2 to TRBJ2-3; D is undetermined. Germline CDR1 and CDR2: SGHAT and FQNNGV. Trimming pared 5 bases from V and 6 bases from J, leaving 6 bases between. The CDR3 covers 11 residues. The CDR3 spells CASSRLDTQYF. The CDR3 DNA reads TGTGCCAGCAGCCGGTTGGATACGCAGTATTTT.

The chain couples TRBV28 to TRBJ1-1; the match to TRBD1 covers 8 bases. CDR1 is MDHEN and CDR2 is SYDVKM in the germline V gene. This CDR3 has 14 amino acids. With V trimmed by 2 bases and J by 6 bases, 5 bases remained unmatched. The CDR3 DNA is TGTGCCAGCAGTTTACACGACAGGGGAGCTGAAGCTTTCTTT. This encodes CASSLHDRGAEAFF.

The chain employs TRBV7-9 and TRBJ1-1; D gene ambiguous. CDR1 is SEHNR, CDR2 FQNEAQ, per germline (reference sequence). The CDR3 runs 15 residues. Deletions cut 2 bases from V and 5 bases from J, with 15 bases between. The CDR3 nucleotides are TGTGCCAGCAGCTTAATGGGCCTTGAGTCGACTGAAGCTTTCTTT. This codes for CASSLMGLESTEAFF.

This clone was seen only once. This chain links TRBV28 with TRBJ2-3; D possibly corresponds to TRBD1 (6 bases). Trimming took off 10 bases at V and 4 bases at J, with 18 bases between the two ends. CDR1 MDHEN and CDR2 SYDVKM come from the germline V gene. This CDR3 has 14 amino acids. The CDR3 DNA reads TGTGCCACCCTGGGGCAGGGGTATTCAGATACGCAGTATTTT. Its protein product is CATLGQGYSDTQYF.